The clone carrying this T cell receptor (beta chain) was seen more than once but under ten times. No antigen is known for it. The data derive from a study of T cells after yellow fever vaccination. TCRdb independently ran MiXCR on the 5' RACE reads; one entry per CDR3 protein. The sample lists 620,000 or so distinct CDR3 sequences, roughly 12% seen once, with under 15% in the top ten. Study-level results: The secondary response was weaker but peaked faster, day 5 versus 15. Overall, a small share of clonotypes was seen in both CD4 and CD8 compartments. Most primary-vaccination clones reappeared after the booster (about 97% CD4, 85% to 90% CD8).

This clonotype was sampled from a man aged 25 to 45 who received the YFV17D yellow fever vaccine. Specimen: PBMCs, collected on the day of the yellow fever booster vaccination.

The CDR3 region has the DNA TGTGCCAGCAGTTTAGCGGATAGATATCAGCCCCAGCATTTT. It translates to CASSLADRYQPQHF. This chain links TRBV12-3 or TRBV12-4 with TRBJ1-5; D not certain. There are 14 residues in the CDR3. V was shortened by 0 bases and J by 5 bases, with 8 bases between the two germline ends.